This TCR beta chain originates from a study of PD-1 blockade in mismatch repair-deficient tumors. In the study overall: All were previously treated, progressing patients with some twelve mismatch repair-deficient cancer types.

TCRdb keeps only in-frame clones here, not all; method: immunoSEQ multiplex PCR. Counted here are about 14,000 clones, 84% occurring once; the ten biggest clones make up approximately 1.7%. The CDR3 contains 12 residues. Germline CDR1 and CDR2: SEHNR and FQNEAQ (reference sequence). Unmatched junction bases numbered 7, after V lost 5 bases and J lost 12 bases. This sequence was found in an adult with mismatch repair-deficient cancer. The chain uses TRBV7-9 and TRBJ1-2, with 9 bases that match TRBD1. The sample here was PBMCs, taken approximately 14 weeks after starting pembrolizumab. The DNA for the CDR3 is TGTGCCAGCAGCGTGGGACAGGGCCGACACACCTTC. Its protein product is CASSVGQGRHTF.